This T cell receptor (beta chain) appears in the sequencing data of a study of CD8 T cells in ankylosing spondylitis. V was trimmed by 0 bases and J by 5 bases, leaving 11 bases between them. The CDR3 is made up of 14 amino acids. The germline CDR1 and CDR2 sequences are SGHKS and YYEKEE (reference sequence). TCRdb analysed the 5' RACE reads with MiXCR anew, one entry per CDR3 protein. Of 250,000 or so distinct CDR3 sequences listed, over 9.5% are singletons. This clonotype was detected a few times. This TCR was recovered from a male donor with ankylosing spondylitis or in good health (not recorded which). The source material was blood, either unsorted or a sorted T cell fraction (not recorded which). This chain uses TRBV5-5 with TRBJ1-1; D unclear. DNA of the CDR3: TGTGCCAGCAGCTTGGCCCCAGGTGAAACTGAAGCTTTCTTT. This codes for CASSLAPGETEAFF.